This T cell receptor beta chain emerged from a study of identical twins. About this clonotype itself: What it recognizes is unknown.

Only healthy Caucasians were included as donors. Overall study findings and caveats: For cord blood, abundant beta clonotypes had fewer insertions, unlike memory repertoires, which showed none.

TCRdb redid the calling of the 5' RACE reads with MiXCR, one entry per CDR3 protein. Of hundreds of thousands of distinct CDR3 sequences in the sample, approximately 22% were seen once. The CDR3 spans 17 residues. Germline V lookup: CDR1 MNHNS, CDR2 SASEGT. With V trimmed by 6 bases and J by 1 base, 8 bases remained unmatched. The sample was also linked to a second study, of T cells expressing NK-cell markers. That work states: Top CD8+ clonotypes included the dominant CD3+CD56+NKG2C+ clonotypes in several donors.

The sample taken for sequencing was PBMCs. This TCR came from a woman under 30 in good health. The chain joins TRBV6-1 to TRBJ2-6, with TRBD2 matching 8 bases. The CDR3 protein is CASRPPGGRSGANVLTF. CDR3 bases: TGTGCCAGCAGGCCCCCGGGAGGGAGATCTGGGGCCAACGTCCTGACTTTC.